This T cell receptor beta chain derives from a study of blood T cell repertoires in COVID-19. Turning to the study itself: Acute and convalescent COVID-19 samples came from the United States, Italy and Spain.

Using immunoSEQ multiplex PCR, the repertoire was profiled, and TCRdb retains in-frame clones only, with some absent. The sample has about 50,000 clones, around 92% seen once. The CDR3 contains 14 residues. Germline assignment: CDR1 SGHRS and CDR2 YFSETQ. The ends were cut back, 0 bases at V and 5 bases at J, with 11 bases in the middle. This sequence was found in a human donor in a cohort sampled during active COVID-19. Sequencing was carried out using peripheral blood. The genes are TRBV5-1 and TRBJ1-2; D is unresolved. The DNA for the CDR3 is TGCGCCAGCAGCTTGGATGGGCAGCCGTATGGCTACACCTTC. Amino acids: CASSLDGQPYGYTF.